The 32 T cell receptor beta chains in this list originate from one sample, sequenced in a study of Ad26.COV2.S vaccination and SARS-CoV-2 variants. As to treatment: about 20 received Ad26.COV2.S at low or high dose, single or two shots; roughly five received placebo; per-sample allocation not given. All samples were drawn on day 63, counting from the first vaccine or placebo injection. Using immunoSEQ multiplex PCR, the repertoire was profiled, and TCRdb retains in-frame clones only, with some absent. The sample consists of more than 300,000 clones, about nine tenths of them appearing once. This material consisted of peripheral blood, taken in a trial of Ad26.COV2.S vaccine versus placebo. The receptors were gathered from a person between 18 and 59 years old who received the Ad26.COV2.S COVID-19 vaccine or a placebo.

V is TRBV27 and J is TRBJ1-5, with D hard to call. The CDR3 runs 15 residues. The V gene's germline CDR1 is MNHEY and CDR2 SMNVEV (reference sequence). V lost 5 bases to trimming and J lost 2 bases, with 13 bases between them. As DNA, the CDR3 is TGTGCCAGCAGTCCCCCGGCGGCGGGCAATCAGCCCCAGCATTTT. Its protein is CASSPPAAGNQPQHF.

The chain uses TRBV29-1 and TRBJ1-1, with D possibly TRBD1 on 6 matching bases. Germline assignment: CDR1 SQVTM and CDR2 ANQGSEA. The CDR3 runs to 13 residues. The CDR3, as DNA: TGCGGGGGGAGAGGGGGATTGAACACTGAAGCTTTCTTT. Its protein is CGGRGGLNTEAFF.

This sequence joins TRBV30 and TRBJ1-2, with a possible D match to TRBD1 (5 bases). The germline V gene has CDR1 GTSNPN and CDR2 SVGIG (reference sequence). The CDR3 runs to 14 residues. Trimming stripped 0 bases from V and 5 bases from J, with 13 bases between. Here the CDR3 reads CAWSVPPQGYGYTF. CDR3 in DNA: TGTGCCTGGAGTGTACCCCCTCAGGGATATGGCTACACCTTC.

The rearrangement joins TRBV28 to TRBJ2-1; TRBD1 matches 9 bases. This CDR3 has 16 residues. CDR1 and CDR2 (germline): MDHEN, SYDVKM. The J segment lost 2 bases and the V segment lost 2 bases, leaving 4 bases of the junction unmatched. In DNA, the CDR3 is TGTGCCAGCAGTTTACCGGGACAGGGACCCTACAATGAGCAGTTCTTC. Its translation: CASSLPGQGPYNEQFF.

The J gene is TRBJ2-2, the V gene TRBV5-6; weak D call: TRBD2 (5 bases). The CDR3 has 18 amino acids. Germline assignment: CDR1 SGHDT and CDR2 YYEEEE. Trimming left V 3 bases short and J 1 base short, with 19 bases between. CDR3 in amino acids: CASSSVRRKWGNTGELFF. The DNA of the CDR3 is TGTGCCAGCAGCTCAGTCAGGAGGAAGTGGGGGAACACCGGGGAGCTGTTTTTT.

This clone was detected only a few times. V gene TRBV4-3 combines with J gene TRBJ1-1; tentatively, D is TRBD1 (6 bases). Trimming took off 0 bases at V and 5 bases at J, with 13 bases between the two ends. The CDR3 runs 15 residues. Germline CDR1 and CDR2: LGHNA and YSLEER. The CDR3 region is CASSQDGGPRTEAFF. The DNA for the CDR3 is TGCGCCAGCAGCCAAGATGGGGGGCCGAGAACTGAAGCTTTCTTT.

The chain carries TRBV5-4 and TRBJ2-5, with 13 bases fitting TRBD2. The CDR3 length is 16 residues. Germline CDR1 and CDR2: SGHNT and YYREEE (reference sequence). V trimming: 5 bases; J trimming: 5 bases; junction bases outside the gene matches: 9. CDR3 sequence reads: CASSLGLAGALETQYF. CDR3 DNA sequence: TGTGCCAGCAGTCTCGGACTAGCGGGAGCTCTGGAGACCCAGTACTTC.

The chain combines TRBV4-3 with TRBJ2-7, with TRBD2 identical over 8 bases. The germline V gene has CDR1 LGHNA and CDR2 YSLEER. V lost 0 bases to trimming and J lost 1 base; unmatched junction nucleotides: 5. CDR3 length equals 16 residues. This CDR3 reads CASSQDYAGGSYEQYF. The CDR3 DNA is TGCGCCAGCAGCCAAGATTACGCGGGGGGTTCCTACGAGCAGTACTTC.

The rearrangement uses TRBV19 and TRBJ2-2; D is uncertain. CDR1 LNHDA and CDR2 SQIVND come from the germline V gene (reference sequence). Trimming removed 0 bases at V and 6 bases at J, with 5 bases between. CDR3 length equals 13 residues. In nucleotides, the CDR3 is TGTGCCAGTAGTATAGATCAACCCGGGGAGCTGTTTTTT. As protein: CASSIDQPGELFF.

V usage is TRBV29-1 and J usage is TRBJ1-2; 10 bases match TRBD1. The CDR3 covers 13 residues. Germline CDR1 is SQVTM and CDR2 is ANQGSEA. Trimming at V came to 7 bases and at J to 2 bases, leaving 4 bases not matched to a gene. The DNA for the CDR3 is TGCAGCGCTCAGGACAGGGGGAACTATGGCTACACCTTC. This codes for CSAQDRGNYGYTF.

Notes on this clone: The same CDR3 also results from other DNA sequences found in this sample. This rearrangement joins TRBV7-3 to TRBJ1-1; D remains unclear. The CDR3 spans 13 residues. Germline V lookup: CDR1 SGHTA, CDR2 FQGTGA. V was clipped by 5 bases and J by 1 base, with 8 bases between them. CDR3 nucleotides: TGTGCCAGCAGCCCCACAAGGAACACTGAAGCTTTCTTT. This codes for CASSPTRNTEAFF. The full variable domain, with the rest looked up from reference TRBV7-3 and TRBJ1-1, is GAGVSQTPSNKVTEKGKYVELRCDPISGHTALYWYRQSLGQGPEFLIYFQGTGAADDSGLPNDRFFAVRPEGSVSTLKIQRTERGDSAVYLCASSPTRNTEAFFGQGTRLTVV.

The V gene is TRBV27, the J gene TRBJ2-2; a weak D match, TRBD1 (5 bases). Trimming took 2 bases from V and 6 from J, leaving 16 bases between them. CDR1 and CDR2 (germline): MNHEY, SMNVEV (reference sequence). This CDR3 is 16 amino acids long. CDR3 sequence: CASSLIRGLKAGELFF. The DNA of the CDR3 is TGTGCCAGCAGTTTAATAAGGGGCCTGAAGGCCGGGGAGCTGTTTTTT.

The chain employs TRBV2 and TRBJ1-5; 10 bases align to TRBD1. The ends lost 4 bases at V and 6 bases at J; junction bases unmatched: 3. This CDR3 is 14 amino acids long. CDR1 SNHLY and CDR2 FYNNEI come from the germline V gene. The CDR3 coding sequence is TGTGCCAGCAGTGGACAGGGGGCTATTCAGCCCCAGCATTTT. Its protein product is CASSGQGAIQPQHF.

The rearrangement uses TRBV5-4 and TRBJ2-3; 10 bases match TRBD1. The germline gives CDR1 SGHNT, CDR2 YYREEE (reference sequence). Trimming cost V 4 bases and J 2 bases; bases outside gene matches: 4. The CDR3 runs to 15 residues. CDR3 DNA: TGTGCCAGCAGCCGACAGGGGGCCGTCACAGATACGCAGTATTTT. Translated, it gives CASSRQGAVTDTQYF. The variable domain in full, with the rest retrieved from reference TRBV5-4 and TRBJ2-3, is ETGVTQSPTHLIKTRGQQVTLRCSSQSGHNTVSWYQQALGQGPQFIFQYYREEENGRGNFPPRFSGLQFPNYSSELNVNALELDDSALYLCASSRQGAVTDTQYFGPGTRLTVL.

The chain is built from TRBV19 and TRBJ1-5; 9 bases fit TRBD1. Germline assignment: CDR1 LNHDA and CDR2 SQIVND (reference sequence). The CDR3 loop spans 14 amino acids. V was clipped by 3 bases and J by 7 bases; unmatched bases: 4. Written as DNA, the CDR3 is TGTGCCAGTAGTATGGGACAGGGTGGACAGCCCCAGCATTTT. Its translation is CASSMGQGGQPQHF. Based on the CDR3 plus reference TRBV19 and TRBJ1-5, the full variable domain is DGGITQSPKYLFRKEGQNVTLSCEQNLNHDAMYWYRQDPGQGLRLIYYSQIVNDFQKGDIAEGYSVSREKKESFPLTVTSAQKNPTAFYLCASSMGQGGQPQHFGDGTRLSIL.

The gene calls are TRBV6-5 and TRBJ2-7, with TRBD1 as a possible D gene (6 bases). Germline V lookup: CDR1 MNHEY, CDR2 SVGAGI. V was shortened by 2 bases and J by 2 bases, with 16 bases between the two germline ends. The CDR3 length is 16 residues. CDR3 DNA: TGTGCCAGCAGTTACAGCCGAACAGGGCTAACCTACGAGCAGTACTTC. Protein: CASSYSRTGLTYEQYF.

To note about this clone: The same CDR3 can be traced to other DNA sequences in this sample. The chain uses TRBV29-1 and TRBJ2-5, with D perhaps assigned TRBD1 or TRBD2 (5 bases each). The germline gives CDR1 SQVTM, CDR2 ANQGSEA. The CDR3 totals 11 residues. V was trimmed by 6 bases and J by 5 bases, leaving 10 bases between them. CDR3 sequence: CSVGPRETQYF. CDR3 nucleotides: TGCAGCGTGGGACCCAGGGAGACCCAGTACTTC.

The genes are TRBV29-1 and TRBJ2-1, with TRBD1 matching over 9 bases. The V segment lost 3 bases and the J segment 2 bases; nucleotides outside the gene matches: 11. The length of the CDR3 is 17 residues. CDR1 and CDR2 (germline): SQVTM, ANQGSEA. The CDR3 DNA is TGCAGCGTTGACCCCAGGACAGGGGACCGCACCTACAATGAGCAGTTCTTC. Residues: CSVDPRTGDRTYNEQFF.

The rearrangement uses TRBV12-3 or TRBV12-4 and TRBJ2-2, with D tentatively TRBD1 (6 bases). The CDR3 runs 13 residues. V lost 8 bases, J lost 5 bases, and 12 bases lay in between. As DNA, the CDR3 is TGTGCCAGCCGGGACACATTAACCGGGGAGCTGTTTTTT. Amino acid sequence: CASRDTLTGELFF.

V is TRBV11-1 and J is TRBJ2-5, with 9 bases identical to TRBD2. V was clipped by 5 bases and J by 3 bases; unmatched bases: 7. Germline V gene data show CDR1 as SGHAT and CDR2 as FQDESV (reference sequence). The CDR3 covers 15 residues. The CDR3, as DNA: TGTGCCAGCAGCGGTCGACTAGCGGAAAAAGAGACCCAGTACTTC. It is translated as CASSGRLAEKETQYF.

The chain recombines TRBV2 with TRBJ1-4, with a tentative D call TRBD1 (6 bases). Germline V gene sequence: CDR1 SNHLY, CDR2 FYNNEI. V was trimmed by 10 bases and J by 5 bases, leaving 17 bases between them. The CDR3 runs 14 residues. DNA of the CDR3: TGTGCCACAGCCGCGACAGGATTAAATGAAAAACTGTTTTTT. The encoded protein is CATAATGLNEKLFF.

A note on this clone: Different DNA sequences within this sample yield the same CDR3. The V gene is TRBV19, the J gene TRBJ2-5; 7 bases match TRBD2. Germline V gene sequence: CDR1 LNHDA, CDR2 SQIVND (reference sequence). This CDR3 contains 12 residues. J gave up 5 bases and V 4 bases, and 1 base lay outside the gene matches. CDR3 coding DNA: TGTGCCAGTAGTAGGGGGGGGGAGACCCAGTACTTC. As protein: CASSRGGETQYF. The full variable domain, completed using reference TRBV19 and TRBJ2-5, is DGGITQSPKYLFRKEGQNVTLSCEQNLNHDAMYWYRQDPGQGLRLIYYSQIVNDFQKGDIAEGYSVSREKKESFPLTVTSAQKNPTAFYLCASSRGGETQYFGPGTRLLVL.

The chain recombines TRBV4-1 with TRBJ2-2, with a weak D call TRBD2 (5 bases). Germline CDR1 reads MGHRA; CDR2 reads YSYEKL. The CDR3 has 16 amino acids. V gave up 3 bases and J gave up 1 base, with 12 bases separating them. The CDR3 DNA sequence: TGCGCCAGCAGCCAGGGGAGAGGTTTGAACACCGGGGAGCTGTTTTTT. This sequence encodes CASSQGRGLNTGELFF.

The chain joins TRBV10-3 to TRBJ1-3, with no clear D. CDR1 is ENHRY, CDR2 SYGVKD, per germline. The CDR3 runs 12 residues. V gave up 6 bases and J gave up 0 bases, with 3 bases separating them. The CDR3 loop is CAIRSSGNTIYF. In nucleotides, the CDR3 is TGTGCCATCAGGAGCTCTGGAAACACCATATATTTT.

The genes are TRBV7-9 and TRBJ1-6, with no clear D. The CDR3 is 16 residues long. Trimming pared 1 base from V and 10 bases from J, leaving 17 bases between. Germline V gene sequence: CDR1 SEHNR, CDR2 FQNEAQ (reference sequence). CDR3 amino acids: CASSLVLPPAGSPLHF. The DNA for the CDR3 is TGTGCCAGCAGCTTAGTTCTGCCCCCGGCGGGCTCACCCCTCCACTTT.

The chain couples TRBV3-1 (or the pseudogene TRBV3-2) to TRBJ1-3, with unresolved D. CDR3 length: 13 residues. V gave up 8 bases and J gave up 0 bases, with 8 bases separating them. Germline loops: CDR1 LGHDT, CDR2 YNNKEL (reference sequence). CDR3 loop: CASGSFSGNTIYF. The CDR3, as DNA: TGTGCCAGCGGGTCTTTCTCTGGAAACACCATATATTTT.

J is TRBJ2-3 and V is TRBV3-1 (or the pseudogene TRBV3-2); TRBD2 aligns across 12 bases. The CDR3 consists of 18 residues. Germline-derived CDR1 and CDR2 are LGHDT and YNNKEL (reference sequence). Unmatched junction bases numbered 7, after V lost 0 bases and J lost 3 bases. The CDR3 nucleotides are TGTGCCAGCAGCCAAGATTCTCCTAGCGGGGGGGCAACAGATACGCAGTATTTT. Amino acid sequence: CASSQDSPSGGATDTQYF.

The chain couples TRBV7-8 to TRBJ1-2; D is unresolved. CDR1 is SGHVS and CDR2 is FQNEAQ in the germline V gene. The CDR3 is 12 residues long. V was clipped by 0 bases and J by 4 bases, with 3 bases between them. The CDR3 DNA reads as TGTGCCAGCAGCTTAGCCTCCTATGGCTACACCTTC. Translation: CASSLASYGYTF.

The chain uses TRBV30 and TRBJ1-4, with TRBD1 as a possible D gene (6 bases). CDR3 length: 15 residues. Germline V gives CDR1 GTSNPN, CDR2 SVGIG (reference sequence). Trimming cost V 1 base and J 8 bases, with 17 bases left between them. CDR3 nucleotide sequence: TGTGCCTGGAGTGACGATACAGGGTTGGGGGAAAAACTGTTTTTT. This codes for CAWSDDTGLGEKLFF.

V is TRBV7-3 and J is TRBJ2-1, with TRBD2 matching 8 bases. This CDR3 comprises 17 residues. Germline-derived CDR1 and CDR2 are SGHTA and FQGTGA. After removal of 1 base from V and 5 bases from J, the junction contained 10 bases not matched to a gene. CDR3 protein: CASSLRVLGLVHNEQFF. The CDR3 DNA sequence: TGTGCCAGCAGCTTAAGGGTTTTGGGACTAGTCCACAATGAGCAGTTCTTC.

The CDR3 reads CASSYSDSGYTF. The DNA of the CDR3 is TGTGCCAGCAGTTACTCGGACTCGGGCTACACCTTC. This chain uses TRBV6-2 or TRBV6-3 with TRBJ1-2; D call uncertain. The CDR3 extends over 12 amino acids. V gave up 0 bases and J gave up 8 bases, with 7 bases separating them. CDR1 and CDR2 (germline): MNHEY, SVGEGT.

The chain combines TRBV7-9 with TRBJ1-1; D unresolved. The V gene's germline CDR1 is SEHNR and CDR2 FQNEAQ (reference sequence). The CDR3 has 14 amino acids. Trimming stripped 1 base from V and 1 base from J, with 7 bases between. The CDR3 coding sequence is TGTGCCAGCAGCTTAGGTTGGGGGAACACTGAAGCTTTCTTT. Protein product: CASSLGWGNTEAFF.